This is a list of T cell receptor beta chains from one sample in a study of T-cell reconstitution after alpha-beta-depleted transplantation in children. TCRdb analysed the PCR reads with MiXCR anew, one entry per CDR3 protein. Here the sample spans 220,000 or so distinct CDR3 sequences, under 9.5% being singletons. Sequenced material: PBMCs, mostly from graft donor cells, taken 180 days after TCRalphabeta/CD19-depleted stem cell transplant. The receptors shown here come from a male patient younger than 18 who had a stem cell transplant for acute lymphoblastic leukemia, so the T cells may come from the graft donor. CDR3s include the opening cysteine and the closing phenylalanine or tryptophan. A D gene is named only where the DNA matches it firmly. Expanded clones get a size class; other rows say once, few or many, or leave the size out.

TRBJ2-7,TRBV7-8,-,many,TGTGCCAGCAGCTTAGAACGCTCCCTTCCCTACGAGCAGTACTTC,CASSLERSLPYEQYF
TRBJ2-7,TRBV28,TRBD2,many,TGTGCCAGCACAGGACTAGGTCGACTATACGAGCAGTACTTC,CASTGLGRLYEQYF
TRBJ2-1,TRBV20-1,TRBD2,few,TGCAGTGCTCCCTCGGGAGGGCCCCACAATGAGCAGTTCTTC,CSAPSGGPHNEQFF
TRBJ1-1,TRBV28,-,many,TGTGCCAGCAGTGGCGGCAGGGCTGAAGCTTTCTTT,CASSGGRAEAFF
TRBJ2-7,TRBV12-3/TRBV12-4,-,many,TGTGCCAGCAGTGGGGGCGTGTACGAGCAGTACTTC,CASSGGVYEQYF
TRBJ1-2,TRBV7-2,TRBD1,many,TGTGCCAGCAGCTTAAACAGGGGCTCTAACTATGGCTACACCTTC,CASSLNRGSNYGYTF
TRBJ2-5,TRBV2,TRBD1,many,TGTGCCAGCAGTACACGGGACAGGGGGCCGAGAGAGACCCAGTACTTC,CASSTRDRGPRETQYF
TRBJ2-2,TRBV7-9,-,many,TGTGCCAGCAGCTTACAGACCGGTTCGAACACCGGGGAGCTGTTTTTT,CASSLQTGSNTGELFF
TRBJ1-2,TRBV7-9,TRBD1,many,TGTGCCAGCAGCAGACAGGGGCTTAACTATGGCTACACCTTC,CASSRQGLNYGYTF
TRBJ2-5,TRBV20-1,-,many,TGCAGTGCTAGGTCCTTAGGGGAGACCCAGTACTTC,CSARSLGETQYF
TRBJ1-4,TRBV7-9,TRBD1,few,TGTGCCAGCAGCGTCGGACAGGGTGGTGAAAAACTGTTTTTT,CASSVGQGGEKLFF
TRBJ1-5,TRBV9,-,many,TGTGCCAGCAGCGTATCCTCGGGGGGCAATCAGCCCCAGCATTTT,CASSVSSGGNQPQHF
TRBJ1-2,TRBV2,-,few,TGTGCCAGCAGTGATCCATTCATCCGATCCACCCAGTCGAGAGCTAACTATGGCTACACCTTC,CASSDPFIRSTQSRANYGYTF
TRBJ1-3,TRBV3-1,-,many,TGTGCCAGCAGCCGCGACAGCTTAGGAAACACCATATATTTT,CASSRDSLGNTIYF
TRBJ2-7,TRBV7-8,-,many,TGTGCCAGCAGCTTAAGGGCGGACAGCAAGGGCTACGAGCAGTACTTC,CASSLRADSKGYEQYF
TRBJ2-3,TRBV29-1,TRBD1,many,TGCAGCGTCGGTCGACAGGGGGTGACAGATACGCAGTATTTT,CSVGRQGVTDTQYF
TRBJ1-2,TRBV4-1,TRBD1,many,TGCGCCAGCAGCAAACCGGGACAGGGATCTGGCTACACCTTC,CASSKPGQGSGYTF
TRBJ1-2,TRBV12-3/TRBV12-4,-,many,TGTGCCAGCAGTTCCGCGGTCGGCAGGGTGCGCGATGGCTACACCTTC,CASSSAVGRVRDGYTF
TRBJ2-5,TRBV20-1,-,many,TGCAGTGCCCGAAGTGGGCAGGATGGGGAGACCCAGTACTTC,CSARSGQDGETQYF
TRBJ2-1,TRBV7-2,TRBD2,many,TGTGCCAGCAGGCCCGGGGGGTACAATGAGCAGTTCTTC,CASRPGGYNEQFF
TRBJ1-6,TRBV7-2,-,many,TGCGCCAGCAGCCCCCGGACTAGCTCCTATAATTCACCCCTCCACTTT,CASSPRTSSYNSPLHF
TRBJ2-1,TRBV7-2,TRBD2,many,TGTGCCAGCAGCTTAGCCGGGACTAGCTTCAATGAGCAGTTCTTC,CASSLAGTSFNEQFF
TRBJ1-2,TRBV10-3,TRBD1,many,TGTGCCATCAGCGGGACAGGGGTTATAGCCTACACCTTC,CAISGTGVIAYTF
TRBJ1-2,TRBV19,-,many,TGTGCCAGTACCGATTTCCCAAGGGCGGCCCTCTTC,CASTDFPRAALF
TRBJ2-7,TRBV6-2/TRBV6-3,-,many,TGTGCCAGCAGTTACTCTGGGCAGTTGTACGAGCAGTACTTC,CASSYSGQLYEQYF
TRBJ2-2,TRBV18,-,-,TGTGCCAGCAGTCGCCTTGGTGAACTCCTCACCGGGGAGCTGTTTTTT,CASSRLGELLTGELFF
TRBJ2-1,TRBV6-2/TRBV6-3,-,many,TGTGCCAGCAGTTACTCGGTGGGGAGTGAGCAGTTCTTC,CASSYSVGSEQFF
TRBJ1-1,TRBV12-3/TRBV12-4,-,many,TGTGCCAGCAGTTTTTTCATGGAGGGTTGGACTGAAGCTTTCTTT,CASSFFMEGWTEAFF
TRBJ1-2,TRBV4-3,TRBD1,-,TGCGCCAGCAGCCACCGACAGGGGGGGGGCTATGGCTACACCTTC,CASSHRQGGGYGYTF
TRBJ2-7,TRBV13,-,many,TGTGCCAGCAGCCCAGACGGATCCTACGAGCAGTACTTC,CASSPDGSYEQYF
TRBJ1-6,TRBV27,-,many,TGTGCCAGCAGTCCGGGTGGGGGTTCACCCCTCCACTTT,CASSPGGGSPLHF
TRBJ2-3,TRBV29-1,-,many,TGCAGCGTTGTGGCGGATACGCAGTATTTT,CSVVADTQYF
TRBJ2-4,TRBV12-3/TRBV12-4,TRBD2,many,TGTGCCAGCAGTCCTAGCGGGAGGGCCGAAAAAAACATTCAGTACTTC,CASSPSGRAEKNIQYF
TRBJ2-2,TRBV5-8,TRBD1,-,TGTGCCAGCAGCGAAACAGGACAGGGCAACGGGGAGCTGTTTTTT,CASSETGQGNGELFF
TRBJ2-5,TRBV20-1,TRBD2,many,TGCAGTGCCCCGAGCGGGGCGCATCTGGGGACCCAGTACTTC,CSAPSGAHLGTQYF
TRBJ2-1,TRBV5-1,TRBD1,many,TGCGCCAGCAGCTCGGGGACAGGTTGGGCCCACAATGAGCAGTTCTTC,CASSSGTGWAHNEQFF
TRBJ2-2,TRBV3-1,-,many,TGTGCCGCCCACTGGGGGCTCGGCCAGAACACCGGGGAGCTGTTTTTT,CAAHWGLGQNTGELFF
TRBJ2-5,TRBV10-3,-,many,TGTGCCATCAGTGACCCATCCCCCGTAAGAGGCTTCCAAGAGACCCAGTACTTC,CAISDPSPVRGFQETQYF
TRBJ2-7,TRBV15,-,many,TGTGCCACCAGCACACCGAGGAGCTACGAGCAGTACTTC,CATSTPRSYEQYF
TRBJ2-1,TRBV6-1,-,many,TGTGCCAGCAGTGAAGACCTACTAGGCTCCTACAATGAGCAGTTCTTC,CASSEDLLGSYNEQFF
TRBJ1-1,TRBV19,-,-,TGTGCCAGTAGTATCGGAATCCAGGCCCTTCCAATGAACACTGAAGCTTTCTTT,CASSIGIQALPMNTEAFF
TRBJ1-6,TRBV5-1,-,many,TGCGCCAGCAGCTTGGGGACGGGAGGCAATTCACCCCTCCACTTT,CASSLGTGGNSPLHF
TRBJ2-3,TRBV20-1,-,many,TGCAGTGCTAGAGACCCTAGACAGGCCCCAGATACGCAGTATTTT,CSARDPRQAPDTQYF
TRBJ1-2,TRBV7-9,-,many,TGTGCCAGCAGCCTAGACGGCCTCTATGGCTACACCTTC,CASSLDGLYGYTF
TRBJ2-1,TRBV7-2,-,many,TGTGCCAGCAGCTTAGACGGTGGGGCGTACAATGAGCAGTTCTTC,CASSLDGGAYNEQFF
TRBJ2-5,TRBV27,TRBD2,many,TGTGCCAGTAAAAGTGGGGGGGTTTATTCGGAGACCCAGTACTTC,CASKSGGVYSETQYF
TRBJ1-6,TRBV5-1,-,many,TGCGCCAGCAGCTTGGAAGAGGGCGGGAGGACACCCCTCCACTTT,CASSLEEGGRTPLHF
TRBJ1-1,TRBV12-3/TRBV12-4,TRBD1,many,TGTGCCAGCAGTCCGGACAGGGACACTGAAGCTTTCTTT,CASSPDRDTEAFF
TRBJ1-2,TRBV27,TRBD1,many,TGTGCCAGCAGTCATAGGGGGCAGGGAGGCTATGGCTACACCTTC,CASSHRGQGGYGYTF
TRBJ1-1,TRBV29-1,-,many,TGCAGCGTTGGCAGGGCCACTGAAGCTTTCTTT,CSVGRATEAFF
TRBJ1-2,TRBV7-2,TRBD1,many,TGTGCCAGCAGCTCAAACCCGGGACAGAACTATGGCTACACCTTC,CASSSNPGQNYGYTF
TRBJ2-1,TRBV12-5,TRBD1,many,TGTGCTAGTGGTGACGGGACAGGGGCTTACATTGAGCAGTTCTTC,CASGDGTGAYIEQFF